The source of this TCR beta chain is a study of vaccination effects on CD4 cells after COVID-19. To note about this clone: Antigen specificity is unknown.

V shed 2 bases and J shed 3 bases, with 7 bases lying between them. Germline values: CDR1 MNHEY, CDR2 SVGAGI. The CDR3 has 13 amino acids. Peptide-pool stimulation followed by sequencing identified expanded antigen-specific CD4+ clonotypes in the ViraFEST assay. Culture proceeded for 9 to 11 days, and CD4+ T cells were then isolated. The vaccine given was either BNT162b2 or mRNA-1273, in two doses. Profiled with immunoSEQ multiplex PCR; TCRdb holds only in-frame clones, not every one. The repertoire consists of around 30,000 clones, with 70% to 75% occurring once and the leading ten covering roughly 9%.

The source material was CD4+ T cells from PBMCs cultured with HCoV-NL63 spike peptides, sampled after COVID-19 vaccination. The sequence came from a human donor who received a COVID-19 vaccine. The chain is built from TRBV6-5 and TRBJ1-1, with D hard to call. The CDR3 loop is CASSYGHDTEAFF. The CDR3 nucleotides read TGTGCCAGCAGTTACGGTCACGACACTGAAGCTTTCTTT.